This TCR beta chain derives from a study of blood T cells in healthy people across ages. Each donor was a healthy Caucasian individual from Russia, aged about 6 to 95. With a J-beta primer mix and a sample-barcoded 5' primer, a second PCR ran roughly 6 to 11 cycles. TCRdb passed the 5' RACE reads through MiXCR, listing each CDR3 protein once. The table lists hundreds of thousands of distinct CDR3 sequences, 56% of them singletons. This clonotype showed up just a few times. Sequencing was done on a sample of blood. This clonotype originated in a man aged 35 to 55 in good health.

The CDR3 sequence is CSVGGGQGSYNEQFF. DNA for the CDR3: TGCAGCGTTGGTGGCGGCCAGGGCTCCTACAATGAGCAGTTCTTC. The chain is built from TRBV29-1 and TRBJ2-1; possible D gene TRBD1, 5 bases. V was shortened by 4 bases and J by 0 bases, with 13 bases between the two germline ends. The CDR3 covers 15 residues. Per germline, CDR1 SQVTM and CDR2 ANQGSEA.